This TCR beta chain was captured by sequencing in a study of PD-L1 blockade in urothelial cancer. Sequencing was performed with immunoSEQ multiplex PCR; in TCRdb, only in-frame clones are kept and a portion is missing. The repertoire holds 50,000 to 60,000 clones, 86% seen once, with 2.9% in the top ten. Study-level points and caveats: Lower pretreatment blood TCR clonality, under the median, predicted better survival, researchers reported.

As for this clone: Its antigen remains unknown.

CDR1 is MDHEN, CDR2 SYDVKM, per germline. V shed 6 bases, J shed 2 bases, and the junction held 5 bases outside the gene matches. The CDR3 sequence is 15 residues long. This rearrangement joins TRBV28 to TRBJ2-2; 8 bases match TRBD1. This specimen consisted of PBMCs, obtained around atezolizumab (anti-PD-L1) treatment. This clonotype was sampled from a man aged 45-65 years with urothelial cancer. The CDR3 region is CASRGQGGNTGELFF. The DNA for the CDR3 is TGTGCCAGCAGAGGACAGGGAGGTAACACCGGGGAGCTGTTTTTT.